What follows are 21 T cell receptor beta chains derived from one specimen sequenced in a study of cytomegalovirus exposure and HLA in healthy donors. Primers included in the PCR were 60 Vbeta and 13 Jbeta primers. Data came from immunoSEQ multiplex PCR; TCRdb stores just in-frame clones and leaves some out. The top ten hold 0.5% to 0.65% of the sample, which has some 90,000 clones, roughly 79% seen once. Sequenced material: PBMCs. These receptors were taken from a man younger than 40 in good health and CMV-seronegative.

The V gene is TRBV4-3, the J gene TRBJ2-2; weak D call: TRBD1 (6 bases). The CDR3 is made up of 16 amino acids. The V and J ends lost 0 bases and 1 base respectively, with 9 bases between them. The germline V gene has CDR1 LGHNA and CDR2 YSLEER. The CDR3 spells CASSQEETGNTGELFF. In DNA form, the CDR3 reads TGCGCCAGCAGCCAAGAAGAGACAGGGAACACCGGGGAGCTGTTTTTT.

This chain connects TRBV23-1 to TRBJ2-3; perhaps TRBD1 as D (6 bases). TRBV23-1 is an open reading frame whose function is uncertain. CDR3 size: 13 residues. V was pared by 10 bases and J by 2 bases, with 13 bases between. The CDR3 DNA reads TGCGCCACCTTCCAGGGGTTCACAGATACGCAGTATTTT. Translated: CATFQGFTDTQYF.

V gene TRBV7-6 combines with J gene TRBJ2-5; perhaps TRBD2 as D (7 bases). The CDR3 is made up of 13 amino acids. From germline, CDR1 is SGHVS and CDR2 FNYEAQ. Trimming pared 3 bases from V and 4 bases from J, leaving 9 bases between. CDR3 protein: CASSFGGRETQYF. The CDR3 DNA sequence: TGTGCCAGCAGCTTCGGGGGGCGAGAGACCCAGTACTTC.

This chain uses TRBV9 with TRBJ2-7; tentatively, D is TRBD1 (6 bases). Trimming removed 2 bases from V and 2 bases from J, with 11 bases in between. In germline, CDR1 is SGDLS, CDR2 YYNGEE. This CDR3 contains 14 residues. CDR3 DNA: TGTGCCAGCAGCGTTGGGGGCCGAACCTACGAGCAGTACTTC. Its translation is CASSVGGRTYEQYF.

This rearrangement joins TRBV25-1 to TRBJ1-4; D is possibly TRBD1 (6 bases). The ends were cut back, 6 bases at V and 0 bases at J, with 8 bases in the middle. Germline CDR1 and CDR2: MGHDK and SYGVNS. The CDR3 is 14 residues long. CDR3 residues: CASSSGATNEKLFF. CDR3 DNA: TGTGCCAGCAGCTCAGGGGCAACTAATGAAAAACTGTTTTTT.

This chain links TRBV11-1 with TRBJ1-1, with TRBD1 matching over 8 bases. The ends lost 1 base at V and 0 bases at J; junction bases unmatched: 13. Germline V gives CDR1 SGHAT, CDR2 FQDESV (reference sequence). CDR3 length equals 19 residues. The CDR3 nucleotides read TGTGCCAGCAGCTTAGTCGTGGGACAGGTAAGGATGATGAACACTGAAGCTTTCTTT. Translated: CASSLVVGQVRMMNTEAFF.

The chain carries TRBV5-6 and TRBJ1-1; possibly TRBD1 for D (6 bases). Looked up from germline, CDR1 is SGHDT and CDR2 is YYEEEE. V was clipped by 1 base and J by 4 bases, with 11 bases between them. This CDR3 comprises 14 residues. The CDR3 bases are TGTGCCAGCAGCTTGCCAGGGGTCGGCACTGAAGCTTTCTTT. This codes for CASSLPGVGTEAFF.

J is TRBJ1-1 and V is TRBV11-3; tentatively, D is TRBD1 (6 bases). V shed 0 bases and J shed 10 bases, with 15 bases lying between them. From germline, CDR1 is SGHNT and CDR2 YENEEA. The CDR3 has 14 residues. The CDR3 protein is CASSLDLGGAGAFF. CDR3 DNA: TGTGCCAGCAGCTTAGATCTTGGGGGCGCGGGAGCTTTCTTT.

This clone was recorded a few times. V gene TRBV10-2 combines with J gene TRBJ1-5; 7 bases line up with TRBD1. There are 15 residues in the CDR3. Trimming cost V 8 bases and J 0 bases; bases outside gene matches: 7. The V gene's germline CDR1 is WSHSY and CDR2 SAAADI. CDR3 bases: TGCGCCAGCCGCGCCCGACAGGGTAGCAATCAGCCCCAGCATTTT. Translation gives CASRARQGSNQPQHF.

This clone came up once. The chain joins TRBV7-9 to TRBJ1-1, with D unresolved. Germline CDR1 and CDR2: SEHNR and FQNEAQ (reference sequence). Deletions cut 1 base from V and 0 bases from J, with 12 bases between. The CDR3 contains 16 residues. For the CDR3, the DNA is TGTGCCAGCAGCTTAGTACCTACAGTATTGAACACTGAAGCTTTCTTT. Protein sequence: CASSLVPTVLNTEAFF. The whole variable domain, remainder taken from reference TRBV7-9 and TRBJ1-1, is DTGVSQNPRHKITKRGQNVTFRCDPISEHNRLYWYRQTLGQGPEFLTYFQNEAQLEKSRLLSDRFSAERPKGSFSTLEIQRTEQGDSAMYLCASSLVPTVLNTEAFFGQGTRLTVV.

The chain couples TRBV6-7 to TRBJ1-5, with D possibly TRBD1 on 5 matching bases. TRBV6-7 is an ORF; its function is uncertain. This CDR3 region has 16 residues. CDR3 region: CAQQVSRESGNQPQHF. DNA for the CDR3: TGTGCGCAGCAGGTCTCCAGGGAATCCGGCAATCAGCCCCAGCATTTT.

The chain recombines TRBV7-2 with TRBJ2-3; 14 nucleotides agree with TRBD2. Germline-derived CDR1 and CDR2 are SGHTA and FQGNSA. The trim removed 5 bases at V and 2 bases at J, leaving 6 bases unmatched. The CDR3 extends over 17 amino acids. This chain's CDR3 is CASSQGLAGGFTDTQYF. The CDR3 DNA follows: TGTGCCAGCAGCCAAGGACTAGCGGGGGGTTTCACAGATACGCAGTATTTT.

The gene calls are TRBV7-9 and TRBJ1-1; 7 bases are a match to TRBD1. With V trimmed by 5 bases and J by 3 bases, 3 bases remained unmatched. Germline lookup yields CDR1 SEHNR and CDR2 FQNEAQ (reference sequence). The CDR3 totals 13 residues. The CDR3 sequence is CASSPDRDTEAFF. The CDR3 nucleotides read TGTGCCAGCAGCCCCGACAGGGACACTGAAGCTTTCTTT.

The gene calls are TRBV11-3 and TRBJ2-2; a possible D gene is TRBD1 (5 bases). Trimming shortened V by 5 bases and J by 4 bases, and 17 bases separated the two germline ends. Germline values: CDR1 SGHNT, CDR2 YENEEA. The CDR3 is 16 residues long. CDR3 region: CASSIGHLYRTGELFF. In DNA, the CDR3 is TGTGCCAGCAGCATAGGACACCTTTATCGCACCGGGGAGCTGTTTTTT.

The chain joins TRBV11-3 to TRBJ2-1, with a tentative D call TRBD1 (6 bases). Deletions cut 4 bases from V and 5 bases from J, with 18 bases between. The CDR3 has 16 amino acids. CDR1 SGHNT and CDR2 YENEEA come from the germline V gene. The CDR3 loop reads CASSYRFTGPNNEQFF. DNA for the CDR3: TGTGCCAGCAGCTACCGATTTACAGGGCCCAACAATGAGCAGTTCTTC.

This clone came up a few times. This chain connects TRBV18 to TRBJ2-5, with TRBD1 matching over 8 bases. This CDR3 contains 16 residues. Germline V CDR1 and CDR2: KGHSH, LQKENI. V lost 6 bases, J lost 0 bases, and 9 bases stayed unmatched. CDR3 in amino acids: CASSSGGTNYQETQYF. As DNA, the CDR3 is TGTGCCAGCTCCTCAGGGGGCACAAACTACCAAGAGACCCAGTACTTC.

The rearrangement links TRBV7-9 to TRBJ2-2; 9 bases are shared with TRBD1. The CDR3 length is 14 residues. The germline V gene encodes CDR1 SEHNR and CDR2 FQNEAQ (reference sequence). Losses at the gene ends were 5 bases for V and 6 bases for J; bases not matched to a gene: 4. The chain's CDR3 is CASSPTGGPGELFF. In DNA form, the CDR3 reads TGTGCCAGCAGCCCCACAGGGGGCCCCGGGGAGCTGTTTTTT.

The V call is TRBV29-1, the J call TRBJ2-1, with 10 bases lining up with TRBD2. Germline V lookup: CDR1 SQVTM, CDR2 ANQGSEA. The CDR3 is 15 amino acids. Trimming at V came to 3 bases and at J to 5 bases, leaving 7 bases not matched to a gene. CDR3 nucleotides: TGCAGCGTTGACATGGGGACTAGCGCTGACAATGAGCAGTTCTTC. This sequence encodes CSVDMGTSADNEQFF.

The chain has TRBV11-2 and TRBJ2-3; 7 bases map to TRBD1. CDR3 length: 15 amino acids. Germline lookup yields CDR1 SGHAT and CDR2 FQNNGV. J was trimmed by 6 bases and V by 5 bases; bases with no gene match: 11. The CDR3 is CASSSVTGVGDTQYF. In DNA form, the CDR3 reads TGTGCCAGCAGCAGTGTTACAGGGGTGGGGGATACGCAGTATTTT.

J is TRBJ2-7 and V is TRBV4-2, with 11 bases fitting TRBD1. Germline values: CDR1 LGHNA, CDR2 YNFKEQ. V lost 1 base to trimming and J lost 2 bases; unmatched junction nucleotides: 7. The CDR3 is made up of 17 amino acids. This CDR3 is CASSQGSLGQGAYEQYF. The DNA of the CDR3 is TGTGCCAGCAGCCAAGGGTCTTTGGGACAGGGGGCCTACGAGCAGTACTTC.

This clone was found once. The chain couples TRBV18 to TRBJ1-2; possible D gene TRBD1, 5 bases. The CDR3 has 13 residues. V lost 0 bases to trimming and J lost 4 bases, with 6 bases between them. Per the germline V gene, CDR1 is KGHSH and CDR2 is LQKENI. CDR3 residues: CASSPPGAYGYTF. The CDR3, as DNA: TGTGCCAGCTCACCACCAGGGGCCTATGGCTACACCTTC. Full variable domain (outside the CDR3, taken from reference TRBV18 and TRBJ1-2): NAGVMQNPRHLVRRRGQEARLRCSPMKGHSHVYWYRQLPEEGLKFMVYLQKENIIDESGMPKERFSAEFPKEGPSILRIQQVVRGDSAAYFCASSPPGAYGYTFGSGTRLTVV.